This entry lists 12 T cell receptor beta chains sequenced from one sample in a study of blood T cell repertoires in COVID-19. Method: immunoSEQ multiplex PCR; TCRdb's copy keeps in-frame clones and lacks some. The sample records some 220,000 clones, approximately 85% being singletons. Sequenced material: peripheral blood. These receptors all come from a woman between 65 and 79 years old with COVID-19, enrolled during active disease.

This clone appeared once. V and J are TRBV7-3 and TRBJ1-2, with TRBD1 as a possible D gene (6 bases). Between the trimmed V and J ends, which lost 5 bases and 3 bases, there was a span of 13 bases. This CDR3 is built from 14 residues. The germline V gene encodes CDR1 SGHTA and CDR2 FQGTGA. The CDR3 spells CASSKQGADYGYTF. CDR3 nucleotides: TGTGCCAGCAGCAAACAGGGCGCTGACTATGGCTACACCTTC.

This chain joins TRBV6-5 and TRBJ2-3, with TRBD2 identical over 10 bases. This CDR3 is 15 amino acids long. Germline V gene data show CDR1 as MNHEY and CDR2 as SVGAGI. The trim removed 7 bases at V and 4 bases at J, leaving 8 bases unmatched. The CDR3 region is CASIRSGGAPDTQYF. The CDR3 region has the DNA TGTGCCAGCATAAGGAGCGGGGGGGCACCAGATACGCAGTATTTT.

V gene TRBV7-2 combines with J gene TRBJ2-2; 8 bases are a match to TRBD2. With V trimmed by 2 bases and J by 4 bases, 6 bases remained unmatched. The CDR3 runs 16 residues. The germline V gene has CDR1 SGHTA and CDR2 FQGNSA. The CDR3 bases are TGTGCCAGCAGCTTAATCGGACTAGCAAGCACCGGGGAGCTGTTTTTT. The encoded protein is CASSLIGLASTGELFF.

The rearrangement joins TRBV6-5 to TRBJ2-2; TRBD2 aligns across 13 bases. Germline values: CDR1 MNHEY, CDR2 SVGAGI. Unmatched junction bases numbered 3, after V lost 8 bases and J lost 6 bases. The CDR3 is made up of 14 amino acids. Here the CDR3 reads CASRTSGSPGELFF. DNA for the CDR3: TGTGCCAGCCGGACTAGCGGGAGTCCCGGGGAGCTGTTTTTT.

DNA of the CDR3: TGTGCCAGCAGCTTAATTTACGCTAGTTCACCCCTCCACTTT. This gives the protein CASSLIYASSPLHF. The chain recombines TRBV7-9 with TRBJ1-6; no firm D call. This CDR3 spans 14 amino acids. Germline CDR1 reads SEHNR; CDR2 reads FQNEAQ (reference sequence). V dropped 2 bases and J dropped 9 bases, with 11 bases sitting between them.

This chain uses TRBV28 with TRBJ1-2; 9 bases match TRBD1. Germline CDR1 and CDR2: MDHEN and SYDVKM. The CDR3 has 15 amino acids. V trimming: 3 bases; J trimming: 4 bases; junction bases outside the gene matches: 6. The CDR3 protein is CASSLGQGNGYGYTF. The CDR3 bases are TGTGCCAGCAGTTTGGGACAGGGTAATGGCTATGGCTACACCTTC.

The CDR3 DNA sequence: TGTGCCAGTAGTAGACGGACAGGGTACGACACAGATACGCAGTATTTT. Its protein product is CASSRRTGYDTDTQYF. J is TRBJ2-3 and V is TRBV19; 8 nucleotides match TRBD1. The germline V gene has CDR1 LNHDA and CDR2 SQIVND (reference sequence). The CDR3 consists of 16 residues. Losses at the gene ends were 4 bases for V and 2 bases for J; bases not matched to a gene: 8. Using reference TRBV19 and TRBJ2-3 for the parts outside the CDR3, the full variable domain is DGGITQSPKYLFRKEGQNVTLSCEQNLNHDAMYWYRQDPGQGLRLIYYSQIVNDFQKGDIAEGYSVSREKKESFPLTVTSAQKNPTAFYLCASSRRTGYDTDTQYFGPGTRLTVL.

This clone was detected once. The chain uses TRBV14 and TRBJ2-1; 9 nucleotides line up with TRBD1. CDR3 length: 14 residues. V gave up 1 base and J gave up 15 bases; unmatched junction bases: 10. In germline, CDR1 is SGHDN, CDR2 FVKESK. The CDR3 DNA sequence: TGTGCCAGCAGCCAAGTAACAAGCCGGACAGGGGTGTTCTTC. Encoded protein: CASSQVTSRTGVFF.

CDR3 DNA sequence: TGTGCCAGTAGTCTCAGACAGGAAGTAACTGAAGCTTTCTTT. Its translation is CASSLRQEVTEAFF. This chain links TRBV19 with TRBJ1-1, with D maybe TRBD1 (6 bases). The CDR3 has 14 residues. Germline V gene data show CDR1 as LNHDA and CDR2 as SQIVND (reference sequence). V was clipped by 5 bases and J by 5 bases, with 15 bases between them.

The gene calls are TRBV10-3 and TRBJ2-1; 10 nucleotides line up with TRBD2. The germline gives CDR1 ENHRY, CDR2 SYGVKD. The CDR3 consists of 17 residues. Losses at the gene ends were 0 bases for V and 7 bases for J; bases not matched to a gene: 9. The CDR3 nucleotides are TGTGCCATCAGTGAGTCGGGGAGCGGGAGGGCCCGGAATGAGCAGTTCTTC. Protein: CAISESGSGRARNEQFF.

The rearrangement joins TRBV28 to TRBJ2-7; TRBD2 aligns across 11 bases. The CDR3 sequence is 18 residues long. Germline V gives CDR1 MDHEN, CDR2 SYDVKM. With 4 bases clipped from V and 0 bases from J, the junction kept 11 bases outside the gene matches. DNA for the CDR3: TGTGCCAGCAGTTACCTGATAGCGGGAGGGCCGCACTCCTACGAGCAGTACTTC. It translates to CASSYLIAGGPHSYEQYF.

This chain connects TRBV6-6 to TRBJ2-1; D gene ambiguous. This CDR3 is 13 amino acids long. V was clipped by 6 bases and J by 4 bases, with 10 bases between them. Germline V lookup: CDR1 MNHNY, CDR2 SVGAGI (reference sequence). CDR3 amino acids: CASSGGSYNEQFF. The CDR3 nucleotides read TGTGCCAGCAGCGGCGGTTCATACAATGAGCAGTTCTTC.